Each of the 10 T cell receptor beta chains below was sequenced from the same sample in a study of early T cells in non-severe SARS-CoV-2 infection. TCRdb re-called the 5' RACE reads with MiXCR, one entry per CDR3 protein. In the table there are tens of thousands of distinct CDR3 sequences, over 10% of which are singletons. The specimen was whole blood, collected at baseline. These TCRs come from an adult who was a healthcare worker with PCR-confirmed SARS-CoV-2 infection or an uninfected control (not recorded which).

This clonotype was counted between two and nine times. This chain links TRBV9 with TRBJ2-3; D ambiguous. V shed 4 bases and J shed 3 bases, with 15 bases lying between them. Germline V gives CDR1 SGDLS, CDR2 YYNGEE. The CDR3 runs 15 residues. The CDR3 DNA is TGTGCCAGCAGCTCTTCATCAGGATTTACAGATACGCAGTATTTT. It codes for CASSSSSGFTDTQYF.

This clonotype was seen a few times. This sequence joins TRBV6-6 and TRBJ1-1; 9 bases fit TRBD1. V shed 6 bases and J 3 bases; nucleotides not matched to a gene: 8. This CDR3 has 15 amino acids. Germline V gives CDR1 MNHNY, CDR2 SVGAGI (reference sequence). This chain's CDR3 is CASSGTGLLYTEAFF. The CDR3 bases are TGTGCCAGCAGCGGGACAGGGCTATTATACACTGAAGCTTTCTTT.

CDR3 amino acids: CASSLLESSYEQYF. In nucleotides, the CDR3 is TGTGCCAGCAGCTTATTGGAGAGCTCCTACGAGCAGTACTTC. V gene TRBV7-8 combines with J gene TRBJ2-7, with D hard to call. There are 14 residues in the CDR3. V gave up 2 bases and J gave up 0 bases, with 8 bases separating them. Looked up from germline, CDR1 is SGHVS and CDR2 is FQNEAQ.

This clonotype appeared many times. The chain has TRBV2 and TRBJ2-2, with D tentatively TRBD1 or TRBD2 (5 bases each). Trimming removed 4 bases at V and 6 bases at J, with 18 bases between. The CDR3 extends over 16 amino acids. Germline loops: CDR1 SNHLY, CDR2 FYNNEI. The CDR3 loop is CASSAGRLITAGELFF. The CDR3 DNA reads TGTGCCAGCAGTGCGGGACGTCTGATTACCGCCGGGGAGCTGTTTTTT.

The chain links TRBV23-1 to TRBJ2-7; TRBD1 matches 7 bases. TRBV23-1 is labeled an ORF, and its function is uncertain. The CDR3 extends over 16 amino acids. The V and J ends lost 2 bases and 9 bases, in that order; junction bases with no gene match: 16. CDR3 region: CASSQEGAGLVGRQYF. In DNA form, the CDR3 reads TGCGCCAGCAGTCAAGAGGGGGCAGGGTTGGTTGGTCGGCAGTACTTC.

The chain uses TRBV4-1 and TRBJ2-1, with D perhaps matching TRBD2 (7 bases). Germline-derived CDR1 and CDR2 are MGHRA and YSYEKL. The V and J ends lost 0 bases and 6 bases respectively, with 18 bases between them. The CDR3 is made up of 17 amino acids. The CDR3 DNA reads TGCGCCAGCAGCCAAGAGCCCTCCGGGGGGCTCTTCAATGAGCAGTTCTTC. Its protein product is CASSQEPSGGLFNEQFF.

This clonotype was counted ten times or more. The rearrangement uses TRBV29-1 and TRBJ1-1, with D hard to call. The CDR3 sequence is 14 residues long. CDR1 is SQVTM, CDR2 ANQGSEA, per germline. V lost 4 bases to trimming and J lost 5 bases, with 17 bases between them. CDR3 in DNA: TGCAGCGTTGCGGGTAATAGCCCACGGACTGAAGCTTTCTTT. Translated, it gives CSVAGNSPRTEAFF.

The chain has TRBV4-1 and TRBJ2-3; 7 positions match TRBD2. Germline CDR1 reads MGHRA; CDR2 reads YSYEKL. This CDR3 contains 16 residues. V shed 4 bases, J shed 5 bases, and the junction held 12 bases outside the gene matches. This CDR3 reads CASSLETVWEGDTQYF. The CDR3 DNA reads as TGCGCCAGCAGCCTAGAGACTGTTTGGGAGGGAGATACGCAGTATTTT.

There are many counts of this clonotype. The gene calls are TRBV6-1 and TRBJ2-7; D perhaps matches TRBD1 (5 bases). The ends were cut back, 5 bases at V and 3 bases at J, with 11 bases in the middle. The CDR3 is 13 residues long. The germline gives CDR1 MNHNS, CDR2 SASEGT. CDR3 region: CASSRQFIYEQYF. The CDR3 nucleotides are TGTGCCAGCAGTCGACAGTTTATCTACGAGCAGTACTTC.

This clonotype showed up many times. This sequence joins TRBV30 and TRBJ2-3, with D unclear. This CDR3 has 13 residues. V was cut by 0 bases and J by 0 bases, with 4 bases left in between. CDR1 and CDR2 from the germline V gene are GTSNPN and SVGIG (reference sequence). The CDR3 sequence: CAWSVLSTDTQYF. For the CDR3, the DNA is TGTGCCTGGAGTGTACTGAGCACAGATACGCAGTATTTT. Variable domain in full (rest from reference TRBV30 and TRBJ2-3): SQTIHQWPATLVQPVGSPLSLECTVEGTSNPNLYWYRQAAGRGLQLLFYSVGIGQISSEVPQNLSASRPQDRQFILSSKKLLLSDSGFYLCAWSVLSTDTQYFGPGTRLTVL.